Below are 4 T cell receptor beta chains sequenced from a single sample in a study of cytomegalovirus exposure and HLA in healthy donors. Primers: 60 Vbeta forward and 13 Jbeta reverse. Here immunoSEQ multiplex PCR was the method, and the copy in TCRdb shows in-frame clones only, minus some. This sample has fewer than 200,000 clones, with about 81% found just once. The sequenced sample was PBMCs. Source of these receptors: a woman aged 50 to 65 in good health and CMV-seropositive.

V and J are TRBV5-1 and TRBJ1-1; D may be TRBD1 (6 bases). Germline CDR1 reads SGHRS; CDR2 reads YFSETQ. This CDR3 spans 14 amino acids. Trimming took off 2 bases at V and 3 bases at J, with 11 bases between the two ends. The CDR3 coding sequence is TGCGCCAGCAGCTTAAGGACAGTCGACACTGAAGCTTTCTTT. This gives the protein CASSLRTVDTEAFF.

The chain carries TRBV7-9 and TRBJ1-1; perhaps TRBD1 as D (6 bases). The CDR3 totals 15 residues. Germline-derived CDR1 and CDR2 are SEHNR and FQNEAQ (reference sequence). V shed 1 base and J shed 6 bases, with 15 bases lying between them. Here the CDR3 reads CASSLGSGRGPEAFF. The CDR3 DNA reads TGTGCCAGCAGCTTAGGATCGGGCAGGGGCCCTGAAGCTTTCTTT.

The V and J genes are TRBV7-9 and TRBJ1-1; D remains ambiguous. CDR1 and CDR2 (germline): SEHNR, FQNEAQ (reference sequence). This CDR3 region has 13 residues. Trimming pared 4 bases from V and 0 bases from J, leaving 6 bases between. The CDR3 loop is CASSSSLNTEAFF. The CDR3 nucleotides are TGTGCCAGCAGCTCGAGTTTGAACACTGAAGCTTTCTTT.

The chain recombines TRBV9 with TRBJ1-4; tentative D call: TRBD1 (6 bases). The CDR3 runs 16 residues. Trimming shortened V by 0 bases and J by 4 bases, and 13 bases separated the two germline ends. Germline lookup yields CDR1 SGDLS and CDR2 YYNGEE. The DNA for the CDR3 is TGTGCCAGCAGCGTAGCTGGGGGGGCTGGTAATGAAAAACTGTTTTTT. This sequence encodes CASSVAGGAGNEKLFF.